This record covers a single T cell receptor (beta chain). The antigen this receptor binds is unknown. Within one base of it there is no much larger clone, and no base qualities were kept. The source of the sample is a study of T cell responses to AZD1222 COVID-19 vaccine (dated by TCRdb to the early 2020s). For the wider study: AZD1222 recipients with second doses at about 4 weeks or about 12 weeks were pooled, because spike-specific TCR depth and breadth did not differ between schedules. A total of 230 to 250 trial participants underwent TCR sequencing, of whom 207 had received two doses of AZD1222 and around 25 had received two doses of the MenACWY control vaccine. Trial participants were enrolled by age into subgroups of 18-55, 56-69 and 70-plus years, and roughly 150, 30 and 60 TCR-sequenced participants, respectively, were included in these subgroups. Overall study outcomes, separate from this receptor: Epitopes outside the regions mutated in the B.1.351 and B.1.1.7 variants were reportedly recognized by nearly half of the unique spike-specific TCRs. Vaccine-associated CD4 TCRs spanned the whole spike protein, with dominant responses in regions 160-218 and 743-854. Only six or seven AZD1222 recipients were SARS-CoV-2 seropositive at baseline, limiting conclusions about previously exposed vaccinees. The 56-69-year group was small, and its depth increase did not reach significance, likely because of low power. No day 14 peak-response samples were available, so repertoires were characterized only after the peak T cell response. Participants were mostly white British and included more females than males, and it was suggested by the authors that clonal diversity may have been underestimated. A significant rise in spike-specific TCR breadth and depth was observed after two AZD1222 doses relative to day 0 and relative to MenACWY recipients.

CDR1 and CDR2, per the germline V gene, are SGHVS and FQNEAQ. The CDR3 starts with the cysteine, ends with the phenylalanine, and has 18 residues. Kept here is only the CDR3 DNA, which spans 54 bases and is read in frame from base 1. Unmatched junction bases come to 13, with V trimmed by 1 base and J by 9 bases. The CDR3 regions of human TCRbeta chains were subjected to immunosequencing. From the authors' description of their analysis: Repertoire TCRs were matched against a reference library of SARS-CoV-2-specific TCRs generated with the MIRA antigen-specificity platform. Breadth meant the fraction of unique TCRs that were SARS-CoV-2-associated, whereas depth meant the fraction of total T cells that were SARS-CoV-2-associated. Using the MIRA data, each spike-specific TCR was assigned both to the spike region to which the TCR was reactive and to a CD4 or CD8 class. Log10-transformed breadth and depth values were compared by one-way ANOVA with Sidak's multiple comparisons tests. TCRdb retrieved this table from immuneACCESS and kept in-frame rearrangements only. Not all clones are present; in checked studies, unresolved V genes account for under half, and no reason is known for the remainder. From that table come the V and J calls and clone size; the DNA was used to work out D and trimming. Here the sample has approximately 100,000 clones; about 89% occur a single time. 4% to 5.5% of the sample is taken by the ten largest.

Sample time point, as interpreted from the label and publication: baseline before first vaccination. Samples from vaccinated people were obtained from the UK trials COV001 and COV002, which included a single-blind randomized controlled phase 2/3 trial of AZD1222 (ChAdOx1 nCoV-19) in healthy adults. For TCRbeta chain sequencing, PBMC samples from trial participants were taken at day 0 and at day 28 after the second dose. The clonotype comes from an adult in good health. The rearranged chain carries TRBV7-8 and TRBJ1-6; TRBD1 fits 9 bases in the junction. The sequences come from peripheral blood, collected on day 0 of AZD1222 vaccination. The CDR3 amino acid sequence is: CASSLGTLKDRGSSPLHF. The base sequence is TGTGCCAGCAGCTTAGGGACCCTTAAGGACAGGGGATCTTCACCCCTCCACTTT. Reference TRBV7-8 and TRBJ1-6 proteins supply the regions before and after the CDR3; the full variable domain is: GAGVSQSPRYKVAKRGQDVALRCDPISGHVSLFWYQQALGQGPEFLTYFQNEAQLDKSGLPSDRFFAERPEGSVSTLKIQRTQQEDSAVYLCASSLGTLKDRGSSPLHFGNGTRLTVT.